These T cell receptor beta chains were read from a single sample in a study of blood T cell repertoires in COVID-19. The protocol was immunoSEQ multiplex PCR, while the TCRdb copy is restricted to in-frame clones and leaves out a portion. The profile shows a few hundred thousand clones, approximately 93% of them singletons. The sequenced sample was PBMCs or T cells enriched from blood (not recorded which). The receptors were sampled from a woman aged 40 to 55 who had been exposed to COVID-19. CDR3s include the opening cysteine and the closing phenylalanine or tryptophan. D genes are given only for firm matches. For some rows the clone size is stated as once, few or many, or as a class when expanded; others skip it.

V gene	clone size	CDR3 length	D gene	J gene	CDR3 protein	CDR3 DNA
TRBV6-5	few	15	TRBD1	TRBJ1-2	CASSSGTGGFYGYTF	TGTGCCAGCAGTTCCGGGACAGGGGGATTCTATGGCTACACCTTC
TRBV7-2	once	13	TRBD1	TRBJ1-5	CASSPDRVEPQHF	TGTGCCAGCAGTCCGGACAGGGTGGAACCCCAGCATTTT
TRBV5-1	.	16	TRBD1	TRBJ1-6	CASSLGRDRSSSPLHF	TGCGCCAGCAGCTTGGGACGGGACAGGTCCTCTTCACCCCTCCACTTT
TRBV30	.	13	TRBD1	TRBJ2-5	CAWSRQGTETQYF	TGTGCCTGGAGCCGACAGGGAACAGAGACCCAGTACTTC
TRBV7-3	.	15	.	TRBJ2-1	CASSGDLSSYNEQFF	TGTGCCAGCAGCGGGGACTTGAGCTCCTACAATGAGCAGTTCTTC
TRBV4-3	.	16	TRBD2	TRBJ2-4	CASSQDSGSRGNIQYF	TGCGCCAGCAGCCAGGATAGCGGGAGTAGGGGAAACATTCAGTACTTC
TRBV7-2	.	13	.	TRBJ1-1	CASSWTPNTEAFF	TGTGCCAGCAGCTGGACACCGAACACTGAAGCTTTCTTT
TRBV9	.	15	.	TRBJ2-1	CASSARFESHNEQFF	TGTGCCAGCAGCGCCCGCTTCGAGAGCCACAATGAGCAGTTCTTC
TRBV7-8	.	11	.	TRBJ1-1	CASGEGTEAFF	TGTGCCAGCGGGGAGGGAACTGAAGCTTTCTTT
TRBV7-9	few	13	.	TRBJ1-2	CASTPEPNYGYTF	TGTGCCAGCACCCCGGAGCCTAACTATGGCTACACCTTC
TRBV7-2	.	15	TRBD1	TRBJ1-1	CASSLRGRLNTEAFF	TGTGCCAGCAGCTTAAGGGGGCGGCTGAACACTGAAGCTTTCTTT
TRBV19	.	14	TRBD1	TRBJ2-1	CASSPDRDGSEQFF	TGTGCCAGTAGTCCGGACAGGGATGGGAGTGAGCAGTTCTTC
TRBV24-1	.	18	TRBD1	TRBJ1-6	CATSGQGAVSPFGSPLHF	TGTGCCACCAGTGGTCAGGGGGCGGTTTCCCCCTTTGGGTCACCCCTCCACTTT
TRBV19	.	14	.	TRBJ1-2	CASSESQGVGGYTF	TGTGCCAGTAGCGAGTCACAGGGAGTAGGTGGCTACACCTTC
TRBV10-3	.	13	.	TRBJ1-1	CAISELGATEAFF	TGTGCCATCAGTGAGTTGGGGGCCACTGAAGCTTTCTTT
TRBV25-1	.	18	.	TRBJ2-1	CARVRQLLTLCSYNEQFF	TGTGCCAGGGTAAGACAGTTGCTAACACTGTGCTCCTACAATGAGCAGTTCTTC
TRBV19	.	14	.	TRBJ2-3	CASSSRAGTDTQYF	TGTGCCAGTTCATCCAGGGCGGGCACAGATACGCAGTATTTT
TRBV7-9	.	14	TRBD1	TRBJ2-5	CASRHGTGDVTQYF	TGTGCCAGCAGACACGGGACAGGGGACGTGACCCAGTACTTC
TRBV11-3	few	15	TRBD2	TRBJ2-2	CASRAGTIQTGELFF	TGTGCCAGCAGGGCCGGGACTATACAAACCGGGGAGCTGTTTTTT
TRBV19	.	15	.	TRBJ2-7	CASSMATVSSNEQYF	TGTGCCAGTAGTATGGCGACAGTAAGTTCAAACGAGCAGTACTTC
TRBV7-9	once	14	.	TRBJ1-2	CASSLAGGSYGYTF	TGTGCCAGCAGCTTAGCAGGAGGGAGCTATGGCTACACCTTC
TRBV28	.	14	.	TRBJ1-1	CASSPENVDTEAFF	TGTGCCAGCAGTCCGGAGAATGTGGACACTGAAGCTTTCTTT
TRBV4-1	.	17	TRBD1	TRBJ1-1	CASSQTGQGVMNTEAFF	TGCGCCAGCAGCCAGACCGGACAGGGGGTCATGAACACTGAAGCTTTCTTT
TRBV10-3	.	14	.	TRBJ2-4	CAISATGYKNIQYF	TGTGCCATCAGTGCGACGGGATACAAAAACATTCAGTACTTC
TRBV20-1	.	15	TRBD1	TRBJ1-1	CSASGQGPMNTEAFF	TGCAGTGCTAGTGGACAGGGCCCAATGAACACTGAAGCTTTCTTT
TRBV9	.	15	TRBD2	TRBJ2-2	CASSVEAGAAGELFF	TGTGCCAGCAGCGTAGAAGCGGGAGCGGCTGGGGAGCTGTTTTTT
TRBV6-4	few	18	.	TRBJ2-4	CASSDHPRGGIAKNIQYF	TGTGCCAGCAGTGATCACCCGAGGGGGGGCATAGCCAAAAACATTCAGTACTTC
TRBV4-2	.	16	.	TRBJ1-1	CASSQEGEVANTEAFF	TGTGCCAGCAGCCAAGAAGGGGAAGTAGCCAACACTGAAGCTTTCTTT
TRBV19	.	15	.	TRBJ1-5	CASSIVAQGNQPQHF	TGTGCCAGTAGTATAGTAGCACAGGGAAATCAGCCCCAGCATTTT
TRBV27	.	12	.	TRBJ2-3	CASSLGLDTQYF	TGTGCCAGCAGTTTAGGGCTAGATACGCAGTATTTT
TRBV2	few	14	TRBD1	TRBJ2-7	CAIRQGAVREEQYF	TGTGCCATCCGACAGGGGGCCGTGAGGGAGGAGCAGTACTTC
TRBV25-1	.	14	.	TRBJ1-6	CASSLRTANSPLHF	TGTGCCAGCAGTTTACGGACAGCTAATTCACCCCTCCACTTT
TRBV19	.	14	TRBD2	TRBJ2-1	CAISSGGYYNEQFF	TGTGCCATCTCTAGCGGGGGGTACTACAATGAGCAGTTCTTC
TRBV6-4	.	13	TRBD1	TRBJ1-1	CASSMDRGTEAFF	TGTGCCAGCTCAATGGACAGGGGCACTGAAGCTTTCTTT
TRBV2	.	14	TRBD2	TRBJ2-3	CASSVLAGTDTQYF	TGTGCCAGCAGTGTACTAGCGGGTACAGATACGCAGTATTTT
TRBV7-2	.	13	TRBD1	TRBJ2-1	CASSPDRVNEQFF	TGTGCCAGCAGCCCGGACAGGGTCAATGAGCAGTTCTTC
TRBV20-1	.	13	TRBD1	TRBJ1-6	CSASGQGAQGSHF	TGCAGTGCTAGTGGGCAGGGGGCGCAAGGGTCCCACTTT
TRBV14	.	14	.	TRBJ2-3	CASSQDMIVDTQYF	TGTGCCAGCAGCCAAGATATGATAGTTGATACGCAGTATTTT
TRBV2	.	13	.	TRBJ2-7	CASRSGYGNEQYF	TGTGCCAGCAGGAGTGGGTACGGGAACGAGCAGTACTTC
TRBV13	once	17	TRBD2	TRBJ2-3	CASSLGFFGLGQDTQYF	TGTGCCAGCAGCTTAGGATTTTTCGGACTAGGACAAGATACGCAGTATTTT
TRBV19	.	16	TRBD1	TRBJ1-6	CASNSPGQGSNSPLHF	TGTGCCAGTAATAGCCCCGGACAGGGGAGCAATTCACCCCTCCACTTT
TRBV19	once	15	TRBD1	TRBJ2-2	CASRPGTGYTGELFF	TGTGCCAGTAGACCCGGGACAGGGTATACCGGGGAGCTGTTTTTT
TRBV7-6	once	16	TRBD2	TRBJ2-3	CASSQTSGGSTDTQYF	TGTGCCAGCAGCCAGACTAGCGGGGGGAGTACAGATACGCAGTATTTT
TRBV12-3/TRBV12-4	few	12	.	TRBJ1-2	CASSFAGYGYTF	TGTGCCAGCAGTTTTGCAGGGTACGGCTACACCTTC
TRBV13	.	15	.	TRBJ2-1	CASSLVPEAYNEQFF	TGTGCCAGCAGCTTAGTGCCAGAGGCATACAATGAGCAGTTCTTC
TRBV6-5	.	16	.	TRBJ1-5	CASSSKPGHSNQPQHF	TGTGCCAGCAGTTCAAAACCGGGACACAGCAATCAGCCCCAGCATTTT
TRBV12-3/TRBV12-4	.	13	.	TRBJ1-1	CASNSGGYTEAFF	TGTGCCAGCAACAGCGGGGGCTACACTGAAGCTTTCTTT
TRBV5-4	.	17	TRBD2	TRBJ2-5	CASRRGSGGAEVETQYF	TGTGCCAGCAGACGGGGGAGCGGGGGGGCCGAGGTGGAGACCCAGTACTTC
TRBV18	.	14	TRBD1	TRBJ1-2	CASSPSTGGIGYTF	TGTGCCAGCTCACCTTCAACAGGGGGCATTGGCTACACCTTC
TRBV7-2	.	15	TRBD2	TRBJ2-3	CASSFGLASTDTQYF	TGTGCCAGCAGCTTCGGACTAGCTAGCACAGATACGCAGTATTTT
TRBV7-8	.	14	TRBD1	TRBJ2-2	CASSRRTGIGELFF	TGTGCCAGCAGCCGACGGACAGGGATCGGGGAGCTGTTTTTT
TRBV5-6	.	14	TRBD1	TRBJ1-1	CASSVGTGGTEAFF	TGTGCCAGCAGCGTAGGGACAGGGGGCACTGAAGCTTTCTTT